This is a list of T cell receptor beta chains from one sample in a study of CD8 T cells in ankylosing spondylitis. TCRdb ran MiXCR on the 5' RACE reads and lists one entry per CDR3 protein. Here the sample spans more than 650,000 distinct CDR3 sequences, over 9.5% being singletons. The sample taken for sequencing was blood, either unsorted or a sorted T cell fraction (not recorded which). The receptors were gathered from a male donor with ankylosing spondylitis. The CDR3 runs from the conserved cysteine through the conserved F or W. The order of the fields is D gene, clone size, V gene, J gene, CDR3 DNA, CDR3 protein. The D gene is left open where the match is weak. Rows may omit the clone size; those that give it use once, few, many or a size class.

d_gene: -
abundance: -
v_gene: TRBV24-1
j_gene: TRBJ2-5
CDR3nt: TGTGCCACCAGTGATTTATCCGGGTTAGAGACCCAGTACTTC
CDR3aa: CATSDLSGLETQYF

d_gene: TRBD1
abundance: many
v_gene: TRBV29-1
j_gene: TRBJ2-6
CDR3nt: TGCAGCGTCGCCTCAGGGACAGACGGGGCCAACGTCCTGACTTTC
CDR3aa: CSVASGTDGANVLTF

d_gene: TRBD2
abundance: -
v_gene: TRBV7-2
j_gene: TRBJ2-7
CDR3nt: TGTGCCAGCAGCTTAAGGACTAGCGGGAGCTACGAGCAGTGCTTC
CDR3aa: CASSLRTSGSYEQCF

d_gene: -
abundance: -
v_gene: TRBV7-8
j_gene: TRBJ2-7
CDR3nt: TGTGCCAGCAGGCCGAACAGGGTCTTGGGCGAGCAGTACTTC
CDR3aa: CASRPNRVLGEQYF

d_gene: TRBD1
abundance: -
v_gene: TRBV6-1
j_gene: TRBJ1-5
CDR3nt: TGTGCCAGTACACAGGGGGATAGCAATCAGCCCCAGCATTTT
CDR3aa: CASTQGDSNQPQHF

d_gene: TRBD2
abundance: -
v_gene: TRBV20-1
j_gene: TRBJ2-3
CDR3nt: TGCAGTGCTAGAGACCAAAGACTAGCGGGCCCCACAGATACGCAGTATTTT
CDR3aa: CSARDQRLAGPTDTQYF

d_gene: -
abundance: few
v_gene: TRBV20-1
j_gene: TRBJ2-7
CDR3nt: TGCAGTGCTAGAGATATGAGCAACGGTCGTTACGAGCAGTACTTC
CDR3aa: CSARDMSNGRYEQYF

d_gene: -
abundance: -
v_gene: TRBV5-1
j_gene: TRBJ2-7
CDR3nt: TGCGCCAGCAGCTTGGGGAGGATCCCCCCCTACGAGCAGTACTTC
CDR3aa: CASSLGRIPPYEQYF

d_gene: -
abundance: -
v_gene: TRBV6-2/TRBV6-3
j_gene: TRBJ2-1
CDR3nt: TGTGCCAGCAGGGCCCCGGGACTTCCATTCGATGAGCAGTTCTTC
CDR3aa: CASRAPGLPFDEQFF

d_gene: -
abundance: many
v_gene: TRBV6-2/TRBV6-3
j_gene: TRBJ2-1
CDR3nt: TGTGCCAGCAGTTTTACCACCGGGACCGAGCAGTTCTTC
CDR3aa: CASSFTTGTEQFF

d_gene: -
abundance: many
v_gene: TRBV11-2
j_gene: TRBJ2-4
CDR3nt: TGTGCCAGCAGCTTATGGTCAGGGGGGAGACTAGCCAAAAACATTCAGTACTTC
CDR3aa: CASSLWSGGRLAKNIQYF

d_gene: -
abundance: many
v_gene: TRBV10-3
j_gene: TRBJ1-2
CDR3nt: TGTGCCATCAGTGAGCTGAGGAATGGCTACACCTTC
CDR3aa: CAISELRNGYTF

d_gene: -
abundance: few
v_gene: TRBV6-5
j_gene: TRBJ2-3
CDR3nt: TGTGCCAGCAGTTACTCGGGGCTTTTGGTAGATACGCAGTATTTT
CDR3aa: CASSYSGLLVDTQYF

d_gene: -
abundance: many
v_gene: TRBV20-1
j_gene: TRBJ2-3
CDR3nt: TGCAGTGCGGGCCCAGTGCTCGATACGCAGTATTTT
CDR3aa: CSAGPVLDTQYF

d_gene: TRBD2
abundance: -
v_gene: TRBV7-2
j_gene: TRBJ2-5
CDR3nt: TGTGCCAGCAGCCCAGTGGGAGGGCGAATAGTGACCCAGTACTTC
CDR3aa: CASSPVGGRIVTQYF

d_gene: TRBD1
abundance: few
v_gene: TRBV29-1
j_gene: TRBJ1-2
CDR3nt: TGCAGCGTCGGACAGGGGGCTAATGTCGACTATGGCTACACCTTC
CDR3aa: CSVGQGANVDYGYTF

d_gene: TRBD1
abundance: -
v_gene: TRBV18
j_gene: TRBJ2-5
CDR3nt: TGTGCCAGCTCACCAGGTCTGACAGGGGGCGCGGGAGAGACCCAGTACTTC
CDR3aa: CASSPGLTGGAGETQYF

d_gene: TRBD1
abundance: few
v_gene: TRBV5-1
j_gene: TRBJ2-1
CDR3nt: TGCGCCAGCAGCTTCGCTGGACAGGGCCACTACAATGAGCAGTTCTTC
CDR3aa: CASSFAGQGHYNEQFF

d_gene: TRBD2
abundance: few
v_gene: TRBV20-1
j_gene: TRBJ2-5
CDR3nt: TGCAGTGCTTTCCGGACTAGCGGGGGGAGTTACTTC
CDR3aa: CSAFRTSGGSYF

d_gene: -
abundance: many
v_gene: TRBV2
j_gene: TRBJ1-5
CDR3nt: TGTGCCAGCAGGACCGGGCCCGGCCAGCCCCAGCATTTT
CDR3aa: CASRTGPGQPQHF

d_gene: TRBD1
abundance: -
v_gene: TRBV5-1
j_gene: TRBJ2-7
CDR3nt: TGCGCCAGCAGCCAGACAGGGATTACCTACGAGCAGTACTTC
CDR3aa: CASSQTGITYEQYF

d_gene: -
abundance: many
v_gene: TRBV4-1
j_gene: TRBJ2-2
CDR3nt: TGCGCCAGCAGCCGGGGGGACAAGGGGGCCCGTAGGACCGGGGAGCTGTTTTTT
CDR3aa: CASSRGDKGARRTGELFF

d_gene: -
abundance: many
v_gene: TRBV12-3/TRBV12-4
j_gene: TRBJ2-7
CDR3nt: TGTGCCAGCAGGGGCAGCGAGGCCTACGAGCAGTACTTC
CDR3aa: CASRGSEAYEQYF

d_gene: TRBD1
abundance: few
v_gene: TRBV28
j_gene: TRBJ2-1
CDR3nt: TGTGCCAGCCAAGGACAGGGGGGATACAATGAGCAGTTCTTC
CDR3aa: CASQGQGGYNEQFF

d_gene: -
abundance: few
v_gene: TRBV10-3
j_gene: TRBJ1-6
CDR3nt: TGTGCCATCAGTGAGGGCAGGGCTTCACCCCTCCACTTT
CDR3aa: CAISEGRASPLHF

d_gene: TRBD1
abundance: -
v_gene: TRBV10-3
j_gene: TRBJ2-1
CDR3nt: TGTGCCATCAGGGGGACAGGGTGGGATGGATCGTTCTTC
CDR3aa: CAIRGTGWDGSFF

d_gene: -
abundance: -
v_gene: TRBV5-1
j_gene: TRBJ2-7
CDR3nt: TGCGCCAGTAACCGGGACAACTACGAGCAGTACTTC
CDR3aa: CASNRDNYEQYF

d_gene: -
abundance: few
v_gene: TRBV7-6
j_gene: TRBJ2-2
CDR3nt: TGTGCCAGCAGCTCCACCCGGGACCTCACCGGGGAGCTGTTTTTT
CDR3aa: CASSSTRDLTGELFF

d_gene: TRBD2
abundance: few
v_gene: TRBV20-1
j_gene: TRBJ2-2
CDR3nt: TGCAGTGCTAGCCGGGGGGGGGACACCGGGGAGCTGTTTTTT
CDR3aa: CSASRGGDTGELFF

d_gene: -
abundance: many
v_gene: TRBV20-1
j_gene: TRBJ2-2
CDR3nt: TGCAGTGTTTACGGGACCGGGGAGCTGTTTTTT
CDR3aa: CSVYGTGELFF

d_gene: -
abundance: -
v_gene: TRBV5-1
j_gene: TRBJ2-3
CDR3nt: TGCGCCAGCAGCTTAGTGCTAGACACCACAGATACGCAGTATTTT
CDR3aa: CASSLVLDTTDTQYF

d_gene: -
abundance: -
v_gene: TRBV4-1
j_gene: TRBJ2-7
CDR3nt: TGCGCCAGCAGGTACAGCCTAGCTGCGTACGAGCAGTACTTC
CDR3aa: CASRYSLAAYEQYF

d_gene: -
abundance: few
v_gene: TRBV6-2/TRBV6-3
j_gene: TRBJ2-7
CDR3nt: TGTGCCAGCGGTTCCCGGGGGAGTTGGGCCTACGAGCAGTACTTC
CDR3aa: CASGSRGSWAYEQYF

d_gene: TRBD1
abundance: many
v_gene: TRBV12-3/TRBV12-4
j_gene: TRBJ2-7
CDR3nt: TGTGCCAGCAGTTTAGGTGGGACAGGGGGCTTCGAGCAGTACTTC
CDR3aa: CASSLGGTGGFEQYF

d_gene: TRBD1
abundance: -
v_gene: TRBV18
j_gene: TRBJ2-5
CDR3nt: TGTGCCAGCTCACCACGAAGGACAGGGGAGACCCAGTACTTC
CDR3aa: CASSPRRTGETQYF

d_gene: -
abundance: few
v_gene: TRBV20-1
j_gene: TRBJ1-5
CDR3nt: TGCAGTGCTAGCATAGCGGGGAGGAGTGGGCCCCAGCATTTT
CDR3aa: CSASIAGRSGPQHF

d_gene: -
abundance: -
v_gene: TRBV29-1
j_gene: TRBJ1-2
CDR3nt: TGCAGCGTGTGGGTAGGGTTTAACTATGGCTACACCTTC
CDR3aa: CSVWVGFNYGYTF

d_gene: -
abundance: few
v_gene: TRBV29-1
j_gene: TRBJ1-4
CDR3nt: TGCAGCGTTGTTGAGTTGGGCAAGAATGAAAAACTGTTTTTT
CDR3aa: CSVVELGKNEKLFF

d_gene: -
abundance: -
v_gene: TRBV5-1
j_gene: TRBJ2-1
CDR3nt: TGCGCCAGCAGCTTGGGGGTTAGTTCGACATCCTACAATGAGCAGTTCTTC
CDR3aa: CASSLGVSSTSYNEQFF

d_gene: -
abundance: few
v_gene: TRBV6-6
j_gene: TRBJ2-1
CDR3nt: TGTGCCAGCAGTTACCCGGGCAATGAGCAGTTCTTC
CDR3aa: CASSYPGNEQFF

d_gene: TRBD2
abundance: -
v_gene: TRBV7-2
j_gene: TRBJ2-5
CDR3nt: TGTGCCAGCAGCCGAGGACTAGGGATGGAGACCCAGTACTTC
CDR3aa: CASSRGLGMETQYF

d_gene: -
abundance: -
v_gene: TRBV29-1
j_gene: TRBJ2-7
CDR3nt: TGCAGCGTCGGGGACACAAAGACCTACGAGCAGTACTTC
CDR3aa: CSVGDTKTYEQYF

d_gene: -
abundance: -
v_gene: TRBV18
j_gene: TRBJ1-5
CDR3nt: TGTGCCAGCTCACTCTGGGGGAGGGCAAGCAATCAGCCCCAGCATTTT
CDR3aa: CASSLWGRASNQPQHF

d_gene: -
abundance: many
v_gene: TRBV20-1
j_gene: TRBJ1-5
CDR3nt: TGCAGTGCTAGAGTGTGGCCACGGAGCGATCAGCCCCAGCATTTT
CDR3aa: CSARVWPRSDQPQHF

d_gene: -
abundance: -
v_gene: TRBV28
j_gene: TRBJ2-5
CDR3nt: TGTGCCAGCAAAGATTTTAGGGAGACCCAGTACTTC
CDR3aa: CASKDFRETQYF

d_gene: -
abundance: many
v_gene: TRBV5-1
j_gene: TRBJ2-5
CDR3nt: TGCGCCAGCAGCACCAGGGGTCCCCAAGAGACCCAGTACTTC
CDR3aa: CASSTRGPQETQYF

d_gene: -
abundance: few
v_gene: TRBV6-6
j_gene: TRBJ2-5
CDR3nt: TGTGCCAGCTGGAGGACACTTCAAGAGACCCAGTACTTC
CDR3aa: CASWRTLQETQYF

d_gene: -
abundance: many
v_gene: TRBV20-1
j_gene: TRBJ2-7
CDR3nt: TGCAGTGCTAGCTGGTCGGGTAGGGAGCAGTACTTC
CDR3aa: CSASWSGREQYF